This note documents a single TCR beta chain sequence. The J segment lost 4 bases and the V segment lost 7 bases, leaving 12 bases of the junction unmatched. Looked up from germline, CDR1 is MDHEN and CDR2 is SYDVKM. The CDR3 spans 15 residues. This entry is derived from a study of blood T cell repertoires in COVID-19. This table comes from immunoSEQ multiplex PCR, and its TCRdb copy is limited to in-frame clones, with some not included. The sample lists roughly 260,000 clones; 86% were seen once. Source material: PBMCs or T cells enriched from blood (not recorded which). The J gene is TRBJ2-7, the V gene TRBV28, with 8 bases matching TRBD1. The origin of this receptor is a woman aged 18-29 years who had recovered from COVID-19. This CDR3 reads CASMGDRSPRYEQYF. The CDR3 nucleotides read TGTGCCAGCATGGGGGACAGGTCTCCCAGGTACGAGCAGTACTTC. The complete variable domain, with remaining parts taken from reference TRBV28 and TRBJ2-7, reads DVKVTQSSRYLVKRTGEKVFLECVQDMDHENMFWYRQDPGLGLRLIYFSYDVKMKEKGDIPEGYSVSREKKERFSLILESASTNQTSMYLCASMGDRSPRYEQYFGPGTRLTVT.